Described below is a single T cell receptor beta chain sequence and its context. This entry comes from a study of blood T cell repertoires in COVID-19. Using immunoSEQ multiplex PCR, the repertoire was profiled, and TCRdb retains in-frame clones only, with some absent. This sample has approximately 210,000 clones, with about four fifths found just once. Sequenced material: PBMCs or T cells enriched from blood (not recorded which). The TCR sequence derives from a woman aged 45-60 years with acute COVID-19.

The CDR3 here is CASSRGGNYEQYF. For the CDR3, the DNA is TGTGCCAGCAGCCGCGGAGGGAACTACGAGCAGTACTTC. The chain carries TRBV3-1 (or the pseudogene TRBV3-2) and TRBJ2-7; D may be TRBD2 (6 bases). CDR3 length equals 13 residues. Per germline, CDR1 LGHDT and CDR2 YNNKEL (reference sequence). Trimming cost V 4 bases and J 3 bases, with 10 bases left between them.